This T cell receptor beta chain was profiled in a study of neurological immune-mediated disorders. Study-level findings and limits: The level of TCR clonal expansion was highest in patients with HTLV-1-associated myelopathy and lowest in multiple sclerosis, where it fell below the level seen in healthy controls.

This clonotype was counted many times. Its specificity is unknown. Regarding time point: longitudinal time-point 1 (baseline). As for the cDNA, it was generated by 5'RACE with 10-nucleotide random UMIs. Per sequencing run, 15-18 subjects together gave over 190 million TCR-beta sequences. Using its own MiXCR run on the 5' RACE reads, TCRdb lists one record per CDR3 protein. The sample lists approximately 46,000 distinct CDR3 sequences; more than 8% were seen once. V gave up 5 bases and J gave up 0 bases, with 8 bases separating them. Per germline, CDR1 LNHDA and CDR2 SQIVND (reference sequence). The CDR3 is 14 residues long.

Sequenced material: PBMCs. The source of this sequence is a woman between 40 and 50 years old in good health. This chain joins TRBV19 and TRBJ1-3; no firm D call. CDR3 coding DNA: TGTGCCAGTAGTCTCCCCGGCTCTGGAAACACCATATATTTT. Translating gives CASSLPGSGNTIYF.